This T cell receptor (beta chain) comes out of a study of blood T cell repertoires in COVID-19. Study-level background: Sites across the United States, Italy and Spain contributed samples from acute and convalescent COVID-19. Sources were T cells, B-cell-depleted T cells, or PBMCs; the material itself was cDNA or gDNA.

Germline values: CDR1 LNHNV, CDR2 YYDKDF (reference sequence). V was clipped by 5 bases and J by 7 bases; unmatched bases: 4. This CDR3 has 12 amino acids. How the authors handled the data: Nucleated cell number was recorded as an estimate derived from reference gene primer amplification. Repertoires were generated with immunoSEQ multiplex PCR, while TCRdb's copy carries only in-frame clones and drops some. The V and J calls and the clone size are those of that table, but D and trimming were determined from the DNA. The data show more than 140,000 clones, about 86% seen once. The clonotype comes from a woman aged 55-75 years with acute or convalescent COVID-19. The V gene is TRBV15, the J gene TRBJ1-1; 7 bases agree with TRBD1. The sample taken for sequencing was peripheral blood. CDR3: CATSSTGFEAFF. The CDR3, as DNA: TGTGCCACCAGCTCGACAGGGTTTGAAGCTTTCTTT.